This T cell receptor (beta chain) was identified during a study of cytomegalovirus exposure and HLA in healthy donors. This clone was recorded a few times. Its matching antigen is unknown. The primer mix had 60 Vbeta and 13 Jbeta primers. TCRdb's copy holds only in-frame clones and misses some; the assay was immunoSEQ multiplex PCR. The sample holds about 300,000 clones, about nine tenths seen once. Broader study findings: Altogether, about 160 TCR beta chains were recorded as cytomegalovirus-associated. A reported reduction in N-insertions relative to the roughly 700-donor mean was seen in an Asian-associated ancestry cluster in a later analysis.

Sequencing used PBMCs. The sequence was collected from a middle-aged man in good health and CMV-seropositive.

The CDR3 is CASSFTMEFYGYTF. Here the CDR3 DNA reads TGTGCCAGCAGTTTTACTATGGAGTTCTATGGCTACACCTTC. This sequence joins TRBV27 and TRBJ1-2, with no clear D. This CDR3 comprises 14 residues. Per germline, CDR1 MNHEY and CDR2 SMNVEV (reference sequence). With 3 bases removed from V and 4 bases from J, the gap between germline ends came to 12 bases.